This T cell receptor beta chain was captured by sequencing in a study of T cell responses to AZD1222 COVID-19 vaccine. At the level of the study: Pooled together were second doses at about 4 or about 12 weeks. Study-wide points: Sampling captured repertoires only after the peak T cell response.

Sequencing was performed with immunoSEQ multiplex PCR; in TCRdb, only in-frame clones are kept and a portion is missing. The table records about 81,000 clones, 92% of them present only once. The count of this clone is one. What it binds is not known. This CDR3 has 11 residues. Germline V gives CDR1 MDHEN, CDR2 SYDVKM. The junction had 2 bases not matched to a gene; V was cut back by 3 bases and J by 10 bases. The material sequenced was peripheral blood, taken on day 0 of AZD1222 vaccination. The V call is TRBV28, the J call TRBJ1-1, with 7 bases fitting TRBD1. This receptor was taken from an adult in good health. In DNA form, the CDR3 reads TGTGCCAGCAGTTTTTGGGACAGAGCTTTCTTT. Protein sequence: CASSFWDRAFF.